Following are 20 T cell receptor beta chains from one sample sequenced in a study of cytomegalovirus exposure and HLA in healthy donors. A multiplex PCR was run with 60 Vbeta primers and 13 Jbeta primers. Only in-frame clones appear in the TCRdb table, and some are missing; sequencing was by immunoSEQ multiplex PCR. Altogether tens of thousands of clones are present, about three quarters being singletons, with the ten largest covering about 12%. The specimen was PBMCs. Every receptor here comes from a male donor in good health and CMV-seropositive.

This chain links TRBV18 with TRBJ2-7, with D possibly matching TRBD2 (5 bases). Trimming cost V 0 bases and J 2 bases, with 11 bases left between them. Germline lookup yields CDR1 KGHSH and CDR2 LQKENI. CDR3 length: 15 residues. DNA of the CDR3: TGTGCCAGCTCACCACCCGGGAATAGTGCCTACGAGCAGTACTTC. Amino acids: CASSPPGNSAYEQYF.

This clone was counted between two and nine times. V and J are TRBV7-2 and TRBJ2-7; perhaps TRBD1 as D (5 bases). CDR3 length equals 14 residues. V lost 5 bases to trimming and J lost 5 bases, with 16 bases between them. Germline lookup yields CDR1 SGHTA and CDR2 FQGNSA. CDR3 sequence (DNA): TGTGCCAGCAGCCGACCGACAGCAAGCCACGAGCAGTACTTC. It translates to CASSRPTASHEQYF. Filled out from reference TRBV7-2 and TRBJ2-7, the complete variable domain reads GAGVSQSPSNKVTEKGKDVELRCDPISGHTALYWYRQSLGQGLEFLIYFQGNSAPDKSGLPSDRFSAERTGGSVSTLTIQRTQQEDSAVYLCASSRPTASHEQYFGPGTRLTVT.

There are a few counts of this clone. The CDR3 reads CASSQDWSSSYEQYF. In DNA, the CDR3 is TGCGCCAGCAGCCAAGATTGGTCGAGCTCCTACGAGCAGTACTTC. The J gene is TRBJ2-7, the V gene TRBV4-3; no firm D call. Germline V CDR1 and CDR2: LGHNA, YSLEER. Trimming took off 0 bases at V and 0 bases at J, with 9 bases between the two ends. This CDR3 contains 15 residues.

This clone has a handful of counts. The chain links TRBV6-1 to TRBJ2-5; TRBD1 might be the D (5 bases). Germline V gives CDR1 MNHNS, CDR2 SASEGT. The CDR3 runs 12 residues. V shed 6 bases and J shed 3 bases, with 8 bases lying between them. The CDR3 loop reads CASSPTEETQYF. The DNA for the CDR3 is TGTGCCAGCAGCCCGACAGAAGAGACCCAGTACTTC.

This CDR3 reads CASSVGLSSYNEQFF. The DNA of the CDR3 is TGTGCCAGCAGCGTAGGCCTCAGCTCCTACAATGAGCAGTTCTTC. The chain links TRBV9 to TRBJ2-1; D remains unclear. V shed 0 bases and J shed 0 bases, with 7 bases lying between them. Per germline, CDR1 SGDLS and CDR2 YYNGEE. The CDR3 length is 15 residues.

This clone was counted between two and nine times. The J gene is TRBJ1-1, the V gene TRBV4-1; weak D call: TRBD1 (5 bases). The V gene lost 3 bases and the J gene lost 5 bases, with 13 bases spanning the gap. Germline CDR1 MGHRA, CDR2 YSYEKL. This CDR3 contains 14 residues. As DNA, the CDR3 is TGCGCCAGCAGCCAGGGGGGGGTCTGGACTGAAGCTTTCTTT. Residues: CASSQGGVWTEAFF.

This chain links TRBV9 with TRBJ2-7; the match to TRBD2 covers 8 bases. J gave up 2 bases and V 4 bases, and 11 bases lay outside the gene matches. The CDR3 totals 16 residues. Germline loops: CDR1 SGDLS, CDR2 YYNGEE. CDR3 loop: CASSPGGGGPTYEQYF. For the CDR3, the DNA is TGTGCCAGCAGCCCTGGGGGCGGGGGGCCCACCTACGAGCAGTACTTC.

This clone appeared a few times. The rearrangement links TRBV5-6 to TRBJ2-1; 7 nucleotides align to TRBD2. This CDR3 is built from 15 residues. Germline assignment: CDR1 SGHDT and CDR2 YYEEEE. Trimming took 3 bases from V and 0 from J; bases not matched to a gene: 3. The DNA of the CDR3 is TGTGCCAGCAGCTGGGGCGGGGGCTCCTACAATGAGCAGTTCTTC. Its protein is CASSWGGGSYNEQFF.

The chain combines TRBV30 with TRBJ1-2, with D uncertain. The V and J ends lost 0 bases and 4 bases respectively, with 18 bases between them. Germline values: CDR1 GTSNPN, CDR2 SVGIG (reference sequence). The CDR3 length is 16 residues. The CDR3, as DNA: TGTGCCTGGAGTGTACGTCGAGAGGTCATAATCTATGGCTACACCTTC. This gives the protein CAWSVRREVIIYGYTF. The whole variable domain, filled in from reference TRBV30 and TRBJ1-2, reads SQTIHQWPATLVQPVGSPLSLECTVEGTSNPNLYWYRQAAGRGLQLLFYSVGIGQISSEVPQNLSASRPQDRQFILSSKKLLLSDSGFYLCAWSVRREVIIYGYTFGSGTRLTVV.

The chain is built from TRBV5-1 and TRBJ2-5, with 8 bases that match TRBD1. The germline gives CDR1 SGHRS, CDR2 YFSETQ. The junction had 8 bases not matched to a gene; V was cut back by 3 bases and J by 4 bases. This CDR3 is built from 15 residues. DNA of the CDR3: TGCGCCAGCAGCTCCGAACAGGGGGTAGGAGAGACCCAGTACTTC. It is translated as CASSSEQGVGETQYF.

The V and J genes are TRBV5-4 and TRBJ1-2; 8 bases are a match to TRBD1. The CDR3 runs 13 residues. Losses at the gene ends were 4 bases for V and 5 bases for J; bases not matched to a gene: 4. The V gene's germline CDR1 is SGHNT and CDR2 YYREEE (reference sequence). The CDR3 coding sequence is TGTGCCAGCAGCCTCGACAGGGGATATGGCTACACCTTC. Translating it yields CASSLDRGYGYTF. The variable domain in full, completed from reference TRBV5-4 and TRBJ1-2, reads ETGVTQSPTHLIKTRGQQVTLRCSSQSGHNTVSWYQQALGQGPQFIFQYYREEENGRGNFPPRFSGLQFPNYSSELNVNALELDDSALYLCASSLDRGYGYTFGSGTRLTVV.

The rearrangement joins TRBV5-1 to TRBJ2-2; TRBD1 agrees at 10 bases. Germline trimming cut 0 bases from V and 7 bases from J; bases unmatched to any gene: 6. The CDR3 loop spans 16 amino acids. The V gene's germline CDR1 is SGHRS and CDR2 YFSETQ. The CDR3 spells CASSLAGQGVNGELFF. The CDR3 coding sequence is TGCGCCAGCAGCTTGGCTGGACAGGGGGTTAACGGGGAGCTGTTTTTT.

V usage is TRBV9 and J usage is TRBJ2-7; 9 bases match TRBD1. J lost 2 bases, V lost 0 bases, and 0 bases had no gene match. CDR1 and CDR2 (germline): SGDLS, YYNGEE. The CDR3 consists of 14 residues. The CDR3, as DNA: TGTGCCAGCAGCGTAGGACAGGGGGCCTACGAGCAGTACTTC. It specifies CASSVGQGAYEQYF.

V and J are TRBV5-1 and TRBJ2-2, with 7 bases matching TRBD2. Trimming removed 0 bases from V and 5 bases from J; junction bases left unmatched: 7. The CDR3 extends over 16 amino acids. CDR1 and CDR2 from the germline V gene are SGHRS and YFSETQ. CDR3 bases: TGCGCCAGCAGCTTGGCAGTTGCGGGAGCAACCGGGGAGCTGTTTTTT. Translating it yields CASSLAVAGATGELFF.

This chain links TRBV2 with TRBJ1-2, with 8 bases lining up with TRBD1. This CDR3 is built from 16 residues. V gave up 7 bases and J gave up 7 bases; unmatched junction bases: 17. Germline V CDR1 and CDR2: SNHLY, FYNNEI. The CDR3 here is CASTQNRGGQVSGYTF. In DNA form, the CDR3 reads TGTGCCAGCACCCAGAACAGGGGGGGTCAGGTATCTGGCTACACCTTC. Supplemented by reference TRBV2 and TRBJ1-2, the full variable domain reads EPEVTQTPSHQVTQMGQEVILRCVPISNHLYFYWYRQILGQKVEFLVSFYNNEISEKSEIFDDQFSVERPDGSNFTLKIRSTKLEDSAMYFCASTQNRGGQVSGYTFGSGTRLTVV.

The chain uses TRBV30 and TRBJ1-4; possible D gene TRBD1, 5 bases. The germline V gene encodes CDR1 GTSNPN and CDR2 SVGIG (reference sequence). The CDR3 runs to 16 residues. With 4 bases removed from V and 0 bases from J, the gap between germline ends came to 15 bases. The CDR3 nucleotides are TGTGCCTGGATGGGGGAGGGACCAGCAACTAATGAAAAACTGTTTTTT. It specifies CAWMGEGPATNEKLFF.

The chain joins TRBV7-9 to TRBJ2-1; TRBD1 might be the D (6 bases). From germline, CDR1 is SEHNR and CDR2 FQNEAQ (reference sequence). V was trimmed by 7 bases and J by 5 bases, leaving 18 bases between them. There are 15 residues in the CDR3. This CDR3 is CASTNTGLGDNEQFF. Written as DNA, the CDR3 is TGTGCCAGCACCAACACAGGGCTTGGGGACAATGAGCAGTTCTTC.

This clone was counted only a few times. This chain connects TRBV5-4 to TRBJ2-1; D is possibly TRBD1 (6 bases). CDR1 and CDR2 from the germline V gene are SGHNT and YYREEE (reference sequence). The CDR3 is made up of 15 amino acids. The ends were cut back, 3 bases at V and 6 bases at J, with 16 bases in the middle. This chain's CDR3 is CASSSGKDSFNEQFF. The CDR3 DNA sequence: TGTGCCAGCAGCTCCGGCAAGGACAGCTTCAATGAGCAGTTCTTC.

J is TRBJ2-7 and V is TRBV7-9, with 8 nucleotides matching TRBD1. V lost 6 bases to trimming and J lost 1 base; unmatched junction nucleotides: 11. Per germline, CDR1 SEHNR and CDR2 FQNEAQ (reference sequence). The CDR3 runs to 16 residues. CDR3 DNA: TGTGCCAGCAGTCGGCAAGAACAGGGGGAGTCCTACGAGCAGTACTTC. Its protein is CASSRQEQGESYEQYF. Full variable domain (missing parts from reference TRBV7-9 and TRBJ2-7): DTGVSQNPRHKITKRGQNVTFRCDPISEHNRLYWYRQTLGQGPEFLTYFQNEAQLEKSRLLSDRFSAERPKGSFSTLEIQRTEQGDSAMYLCASSRQEQGESYEQYFGPGTRLTVT.

CDR3: CASSSTDGYTF. The CDR3 nucleotides read TGTGCCAGCAGCTCAACGGATGGCTACACCTTC. This chain links TRBV7-9 with TRBJ1-2; no firm D call. V was trimmed by 4 bases and J by 6 bases, leaving 6 bases between them. The CDR3 is 11 amino acids. The germline V gene encodes CDR1 SEHNR and CDR2 FQNEAQ (reference sequence).